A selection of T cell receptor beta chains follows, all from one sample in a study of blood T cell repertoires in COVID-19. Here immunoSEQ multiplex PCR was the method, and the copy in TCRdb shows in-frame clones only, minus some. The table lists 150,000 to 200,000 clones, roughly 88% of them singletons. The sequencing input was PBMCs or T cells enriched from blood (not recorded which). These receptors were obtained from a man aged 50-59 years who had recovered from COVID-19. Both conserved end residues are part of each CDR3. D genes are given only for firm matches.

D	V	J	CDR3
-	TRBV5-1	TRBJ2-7	CASSLPGQPPAGQYF
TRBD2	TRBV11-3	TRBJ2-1	CASSLKSIAIGGTYNEQFF
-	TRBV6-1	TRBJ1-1	CASSEETATGAFF
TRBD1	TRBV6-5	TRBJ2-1	CASREDRVVTEQFF
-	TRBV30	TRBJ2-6	CAWSVTQGTWRANVLTF
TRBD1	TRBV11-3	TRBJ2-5	CASSSTTGTGKETQYF
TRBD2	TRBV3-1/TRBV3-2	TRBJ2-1	CASSQGLIIGEQFF
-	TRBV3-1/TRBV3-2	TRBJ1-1	CASNIAPGYTEAFF
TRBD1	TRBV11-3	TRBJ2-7	CASSSGTGDHYEQYF
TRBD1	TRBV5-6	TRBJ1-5	CASSRRDRVHQPQHF
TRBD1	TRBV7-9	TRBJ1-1	CASSSTGTANTEAFF
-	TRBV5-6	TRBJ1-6	CASSSRGRNSPLHF
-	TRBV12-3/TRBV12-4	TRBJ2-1	CASSFGIEQFF
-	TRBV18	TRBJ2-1	CASSPPTYNEQFF
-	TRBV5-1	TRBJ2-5	CASSSQGGETQYF
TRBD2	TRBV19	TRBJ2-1	CASSIRASGGAWNEQFF